This is a list of T cell receptor beta chains from one sample in a study of cytomegalovirus exposure and HLA in healthy donors. Some clones are missing from TCRdb's copy, which holds only in-frame ones; the method was immunoSEQ multiplex PCR. The table lists around 200,000 clones, 75% to 90% of them singletons. Sequenced material: PBMCs. The receptors stem from a young woman in good health and CMV-seronegative. The CDR3 runs from the conserved cysteine through the conserved F or W. D genes are given only for firm matches.

V	D	J	DNA	CDR3
TRBV6-4	TRBD2	TRBJ2-3	TGTGCCAGCAGTGTGTCTAGCGGGGGGAACTCGGATACGCAGTATTTT	CASSVSSGGNSDTQYF
TRBV6-5	NA	TRBJ1-6	TGTGCCAGCAGTTACGCGGCGGATTCACCCCTCCACTTT	CASSYAADSPLHF
TRBV10-3	TRBD1	TRBJ2-5	TGTGCCATCAGCGCCGGGACAGGGGCTCGGGAGACCCAGTACTTC	CAISAGTGARETQYF
TRBV5-8	NA	TRBJ1-2	TGTGCCAGCAGGCCGACAGAAGGCTATGGCTACACCTTC	CASRPTEGYGYTF
TRBV28	NA	TRBJ1-5	TGTGCCAGCACTAGCGGGGCCGGTCAGCCCCAGCATTTT	CASTSGAGQPQHF
TRBV15	NA	TRBJ2-2	TGTGCCACCAGCAGAGTTGGAAACGGGGAGTTGTTTTTT	CATSRVGNGELFF
TRBV7-2	NA	TRBJ1-2	TGTGCCAGCAGCCGTCCAGAGGGAAGTAGTGGCTACACCTTC	CASSRPEGSSGYTF
TRBV7-9	NA	TRBJ2-7	TGTGCCAGCAGCTCAAACACAGGGCTTCCGTACGAGCAGTACTTC	CASSSNTGLPYEQYF
TRBV6-5	TRBD1	TRBJ1-5	TGTGCCAGCAGCTCGGACAGGGCGTTTGGTCAGCCCCAGCATTTT	CASSSDRAFGQPQHF
TRBV18	TRBD1	TRBJ2-7	TGTGCCAGCTCACCATTCGGGACAGGGGCCTACGAGCAGTACTTC	CASSPFGTGAYEQYF
TRBV10-3	NA	TRBJ1-5	TGTGCCGTCAGGGAGAGCTACAATCAGCCCCAGCATTTT	CAVRESYNQPQHF
TRBV10-3	TRBD1	TRBJ2-7	TGTGCCATCAGTGAGGGGACAGGTCAGGACTACGAGCAGTACTTC	CAISEGTGQDYEQYF
TRBV4-1	NA	TRBJ1-1	TGCGCCAGCAGCCCCGACGTCACAACTCGACAGACTGAAGCTTTCTTT	CASSPDVTTRQTEAFF
TRBV5-1	NA	TRBJ1-3	TGCGCCAGCAGCTTGGGGGGGGAAAACACCATATATTTT	CASSLGGENTIYF
TRBV5-4	NA	TRBJ2-3	TGTGCCAGCAGCCGCGGAGGGGGCCCAGATACGCAGTATTTT	CASSRGGGPDTQYF
TRBV19	NA	TRBJ1-2	TGTGCCAGTGGCCTTGGCCCCTACTATGGCTACACCTTC	CASGLGPYYGYTF
TRBV19	NA	TRBJ1-1	TGTGCCAGTAGTTTCGACAGGAGACCCGAGACTGAAGCTTTCTTT	CASSFDRRPETEAFF
TRBV11-2	TRBD1	TRBJ2-7	TGTGCCAGCAGCCCCCAGACAGGGTGGGAGCAGTACTTC	CASSPQTGWEQYF
TRBV7-8	TRBD2	TRBJ2-3	TGTGCCAGCAGCCCCACCAAAACGACCTTTAGCGGGGGGGAGGATACGCAGTATTTT	CASSPTKTTFSGGEDTQYF
TRBV5-1	NA	TRBJ2-7	TGCGCCAGCAGCTTGGAACAGGGCTCCTACGAGCAGTACTTC	CASSLEQGSYEQYF
TRBV7-2	NA	TRBJ1-3	TGTGCCAGCAGCTGGCCGGGGTTTGGAAACACCATATATTTT	CASSWPGFGNTIYF
TRBV5-1	TRBD1	TRBJ2-7	TGCGCCAGCAGCTTGGGGCTGGGACAGGGGGCGCGGGAGCAGTACTTC	CASSLGLGQGAREQYF
TRBV6-5	NA	TRBJ1-2	TGTGCCAGCACCATTTTTCGGTTGAGGAACACCTTC	CASTIFRLRNTF
TRBV10-3	TRBD2	TRBJ2-5	TGTGCCACATCGGTTCTAGCGGGGCAAGAGACCCAGTACTTC	CATSVLAGQETQYF
TRBV11-3	NA	TRBJ2-1	TGTGCCAGCAGCCCTATGGCTAGCGCTGAGCAGTTCTTC	CASSPMASAEQFF
TRBV18	NA	TRBJ1-5	TGTGCCAGCTCACCGGTCTCCTTCCGGGGCAATCAGCCCCAGCATTTT	CASSPVSFRGNQPQHF
TRBV7-9	NA	TRBJ2-3	TGTGCCAGCAGTCCAAGAGTAGCAGATACGCAGTATTTT	CASSPRVADTQYF
TRBV2	TRBD2	TRBJ2-3	TGTGCCAGCAGGTCGGGACTAGCGGGATTCGCAGATACGCAGTATTTT	CASRSGLAGFADTQYF
TRBV27	NA	TRBJ2-7	TGTGCCAGCATTGGGCAGACTACCTACGAGCAGTACTTC	CASIGQTTYEQYF